This record covers a single T cell receptor beta chain. The data are from a study of blood T cell repertoires in COVID-19. About the study: From the United States, Italy and Spain came samples of acute and convalescent COVID-19. PBMCs, B-cell-depleted T cells, or T cells were the source of the cDNA or gDNA that made up the material.

Germline CDR1 reads GTSNPN; CDR2 reads SVGIG (reference sequence). Trimming took 0 bases from V and 7 from J, leaving 22 bases between them. CDR3 length: 18 residues. How the authors handled the data: Estimation of nucleated cell counts relied on the amplification of reference gene primers. Measured with immunoSEQ multiplex PCR; TCRdb has only the in-frame clones, and not every one. That table is the source of V, J and clone size, and D and trimming were worked out from the DNA. The sample yields 130,000 to 150,000 clones, 60% to 85% seen once. Sequenced: peripheral blood. The genes are TRBV30 and TRBJ1-6; possible D gene TRBD1, 5 bases. The receptor was isolated from a woman in her sixties or seventies with acute or convalescent COVID-19. As DNA, the CDR3 is TGTGCCTGGAGTGTACGAGGCGTGGGGCAGGGCAGAAATTCACCCCTCCACTTT. Translating it yields CAWSVRGVGQGRNSPLHF.